These 30 T cell receptor beta chains originate from one sample sequenced in a study of cytomegalovirus exposure and HLA in healthy donors. Sequencing used immunoSEQ multiplex PCR; TCRdb keeps in-frame clones, though not all of them. The repertoire holds 100,000 to 150,000 clones, approximately 95% seen once, with 1.7% in the top ten. Sample: PBMCs. The source is a man aged 18 to 30 in good health and CMV-seronegative.

This clone appeared once. The V and J genes are TRBV30 and TRBJ2-2; D is possibly TRBD1 (5 bases). V lost 4 bases and J lost 6, with 9 bases in between. The germline V gene encodes CDR1 GTSNPN and CDR2 SVGIG (reference sequence). The CDR3 runs to 12 residues. DNA of the CDR3: TGTGCCTGGACCGACAGCCCCGGGGAGCTGTTTTTT. Translated: CAWTDSPGELFF.

The chain links TRBV5-1 to TRBJ1-4; 9 bases line up with TRBD1. This CDR3 is built from 15 residues. In germline, CDR1 is SGHRS, CDR2 YFSETQ. V lost 0 bases to trimming and J lost 7 bases; unmatched junction nucleotides: 4. The CDR3 here is CASSLEGTGSEKLFF. CDR3 sequence (DNA): TGCGCCAGCAGCTTGGAAGGGACAGGGTCTGAAAAACTGTTTTTT.

This chain connects TRBV27 to TRBJ1-1, with 8 positions matching TRBD1. CDR3 length: 17 amino acids. The V segment lost 3 bases and the J segment 0 bases; nucleotides outside the gene matches: 9. In germline, CDR1 is MNHEY, CDR2 SMNVEV (reference sequence). The CDR3 loop reads CASSFLGQGEMNTEAFF. CDR3 nucleotides: TGTGCCAGCAGTTTCCTCGGACAGGGAGAGATGAACACTGAAGCTTTCTTT.

The V call is TRBV30, the J call TRBJ1-1; maybe TRBD1 (5 bases). CDR1 is GTSNPN, CDR2 SVGIG, per germline (reference sequence). CDR3 length equals 14 residues. With 4 bases removed from V and 1 base from J, the gap between germline ends came to 13 bases. The DNA for the CDR3 is TGTGCCTGGATGGGGGGTTTAGGGAACACTGAAGCTTTCTTT. It translates to CAWMGGLGNTEAFF.

This chain uses TRBV30 with TRBJ2-7; 7 nucleotides align to TRBD2. V was pared by 4 bases and J by 3 bases, with 3 bases of the junction left unmatched. CDR1 GTSNPN and CDR2 SVGIG come from the germline V gene (reference sequence). CDR3 length: 12 amino acids. The CDR3 is CAWTSGGYEQYF. The CDR3 DNA reads TGTGCCTGGACTAGCGGTGGCTACGAGCAGTACTTC.

The chain uses TRBV28 and TRBJ2-2; TRBD1 matches 10 bases. The germline V gene encodes CDR1 MDHEN and CDR2 SYDVKM. The V gene end was trimmed by 2 bases and the J gene end by 1 base; junction bases not matched to a gene: 1. This CDR3 spans 16 amino acids. This chain's CDR3 is CASSLGQGVNTGELFF. CDR3 in DNA: TGTGCCAGCAGTTTAGGACAGGGGGTGAACACCGGGGAGCTGTTTTTT.

The rearrangement uses TRBV29-1 and TRBJ2-5; possible D gene TRBD1, 6 bases. CDR3 length equals 12 residues. The germline V gene encodes CDR1 SQVTM and CDR2 ANQGSEA. V lost 7 bases and J lost 5, with 14 bases in between. CDR3 amino acids: CSGQQGRETQYF. In DNA form, the CDR3 reads TGCAGCGGACAACAGGGTAGGGAGACCCAGTACTTC.

This chain joins TRBV28 and TRBJ2-5, with 7 bases lining up with TRBD1. Germline V gene lookup returns CDR1 MDHEN and CDR2 SYDVKM. The CDR3 length is 14 residues. The junction had 4 bases not matched to a gene; V was cut back by 3 bases and J by 3 bases. The DNA of the CDR3 is TGTGCCAGCAGTTTGAACAGGGGCAAAGAGACCCAGTACTTC. It specifies CASSLNRGKETQYF.

The chain recombines TRBV7-8 with TRBJ2-5; the match to TRBD1 covers 9 bases. Germline loops: CDR1 SGHVS, CDR2 FQNEAQ. This CDR3 has 15 amino acids. V shed 5 bases and J 5 bases; nucleotides not matched to a gene: 9. The CDR3: CASSIRTGVGETQYF. In nucleotides, the CDR3 is TGTGCCAGCAGCATTCGGACAGGGGTTGGGGAGACCCAGTACTTC.

This chain connects TRBV5-1 to TRBJ2-2, with no clear D. V was trimmed by 0 bases and J by 5 bases, leaving 11 bases between them. This CDR3 is 15 amino acids long. Per germline, CDR1 SGHRS and CDR2 YFSETQ. The CDR3 DNA sequence: TGCGCCAGCAGCTTGGACCAGAGAGGAACCGGGGAGCTGTTTTTT. Translation gives CASSLDQRGTGELFF.

The chain has TRBV11-3 and TRBJ2-3; possibly TRBD2 for D (6 bases). This CDR3 contains 13 residues. V dropped 5 bases and J dropped 5 bases, with 11 bases sitting between them. From germline, CDR1 is SGHNT and CDR2 YENEEA. The CDR3 protein is CASSNWGEDTQYF. The CDR3 DNA reads TGTGCCAGCAGCAACTGGGGGGAAGATACGCAGTATTTT.

A remark on this clone: This specimen includes other DNA sequences encoding the same CDR3. The V and J genes are TRBV9 and TRBJ1-5; no clear D. CDR3 length equals 14 residues. Germline loops: CDR1 SGDLS, CDR2 YYNGEE. V was pared by 3 bases and J by 0 bases, with 7 bases between. CDR3 in DNA: TGTGCCAGCAGCGCCACCGGTAGCAATCAGCCCCAGCATTTT. It codes for CASSATGSNQPQHF.

V is TRBV9 and J is TRBJ2-3, with D perhaps matching TRBD2 (7 bases). From germline, CDR1 is SGDLS and CDR2 YYNGEE. This CDR3 region has 14 residues. V was pared by 4 bases and J by 5 bases, with 14 bases between. CDR3 coding DNA: TGTGCCAGCAGCTCGGGGGGCTTTGGAGATACGCAGTATTTT. Protein: CASSSGGFGDTQYF.

The chain links TRBV7-6 to TRBJ1-3; the D is unclear. This CDR3 is 16 amino acids long. V lost 5 bases to trimming and J lost 5 bases, with 19 bases between them. Germline CDR1 and CDR2: SGHVS and FNYEAQ. This chain's CDR3 is CASSPPLQGRRNTIYF. DNA of the CDR3: TGTGCCAGCAGCCCACCCTTACAAGGGAGGCGAAACACCATATATTTT.

This chain connects TRBV11-2 to TRBJ2-3, with D maybe TRBD2 (5 bases). Between the trimmed V and J ends, which lost 5 bases and 2 bases, there was a span of 20 bases. The CDR3 is made up of 17 amino acids. Germline-derived CDR1 and CDR2 are SGHAT and FQNNGV. This CDR3 is CASSLQAREWDTDTQYF. As DNA, the CDR3 is TGTGCCAGCAGCCTGCAAGCGAGGGAGTGGGACACAGATACGCAGTATTTT.

The chain has TRBV30 and TRBJ2-7; 10 bases match TRBD2. The CDR3 length is 16 residues. J was trimmed by 3 bases and V by 1 base; bases with no gene match: 9. Looked up from germline, CDR1 is GTSNPN and CDR2 is SVGIG (reference sequence). In DNA form, the CDR3 reads TGTGCCTGGAGTGAAAGCGGGAGGGCCTGGGACTACGAGCAGTACTTC. This gives the protein CAWSESGRAWDYEQYF. The entire variable domain, with the rest obtained from reference TRBV30 and TRBJ2-7, is as follows: SQTIHQWPATLVQPVGSPLSLECTVEGTSNPNLYWYRQAAGRGLQLLFYSVGIGQISSEVPQNLSASRPQDRQFILSSKKLLLSDSGFYLCAWSESGRAWDYEQYFGPGTRLTVT.

The rearrangement joins TRBV5-1 to TRBJ1-2; 7 bases agree with TRBD1. Losses at the gene ends were 5 bases for V and 3 bases for J; bases not matched to a gene: 7. The CDR3 is 14 amino acids. Per germline, CDR1 SGHRS and CDR2 YFSETQ. CDR3 in DNA: TGCGCCAGCAGTACGACAGGGTACGACTATGGCTACACCTTC. This codes for CASSTTGYDYGYTF.

This chain uses TRBV2 with TRBJ2-5, with D possibly matching TRBD2 (6 bases). Germline assignment: CDR1 SNHLY and CDR2 FYNNEI. CDR3 length: 14 residues. The ends were cut back, 6 bases at V and 2 bases at J, with 13 bases in the middle. The DNA for the CDR3 is TGTGCCAGCAGGGAAAGCGGGTCGCAAGAGACCCAGTACTTC. It is translated as CASRESGSQETQYF.

The chain recombines TRBV30 with TRBJ2-1; 7 bases match TRBD2. This CDR3 comprises 14 residues. Trimming took 3 bases from V and 1 from J; bases not matched to a gene: 3. Germline V lookup: CDR1 GTSNPN, CDR2 SVGIG (reference sequence). CDR3 sequence (DNA): TGTGCCTGGAGGGAGGGAGGGTCCTACAATGAGCAGTTCTTC. Amino acids: CAWREGGSYNEQFF.

The genes are TRBV5-1 and TRBJ1-1; possible D gene TRBD1, 5 bases. Germline loops: CDR1 SGHRS, CDR2 YFSETQ. CDR3 size: 15 residues. The V end lost 4 bases, the J end lost 4 bases, and 17 bases lay between the germline ends. The CDR3 loop is CASSMLGTGGTEAFF. The CDR3 DNA sequence: TGCGCCAGCAGCATGTTAGGGACCGGGGGCACTGAAGCTTTCTTT.

The chain is built from TRBV11-2 and TRBJ2-7; 8 bases align to TRBD2. The CDR3 spans 15 residues. Germline CDR1 SGHAT, CDR2 FQNNGV. After removal of 6 bases from V and 7 bases from J, the junction contained 14 bases not matched to a gene. The CDR3 reads CASRISGIPSGEQYF. The DNA for the CDR3 is TGTGCCAGCAGGATTAGCGGGATCCCCTCGGGGGAGCAGTACTTC.

About this clone: Other nucleotide sequences in the sample specify the same CDR3. This sequence joins TRBV5-1 and TRBJ2-1, with 11 bases matching TRBD2. The CDR3 consists of 16 residues. V shed 0 bases, J shed 4 bases, and the junction held 3 bases outside the gene matches. CDR1 is SGHRS and CDR2 is YFSETQ in the germline V gene. CDR3 DNA: TGCGCCAGCAGCTTGGGACTAGCGGGGAGATACAATGAGCAGTTCTTC. Its translation: CASSLGLAGRYNEQFF.

The chain is built from TRBV5-6 and TRBJ2-7; 11 bases align to TRBD2. CDR1 and CDR2 from the germline V gene are SGHDT and YYEEEE. V was clipped by 2 bases and J by 4 bases; unmatched bases: 2. The CDR3 contains 14 residues. The CDR3 region has the DNA TGTGCCAGCAGCTTTGGGACTAGCGGTTACGAGCAGTACTTC. Translating it yields CASSFGTSGYEQYF.

CDR3 sequence: CASSPGIWDMGTEAFF. The DNA for the CDR3 is TGTGCCAGTAGTCCCGGGATCTGGGACATGGGCACTGAAGCTTTCTTT. The chain is built from TRBV19 and TRBJ1-1; tentative D call: TRBD1 (6 bases). V was trimmed by 5 bases and J by 4 bases, leaving 20 bases between them. Per germline, CDR1 LNHDA and CDR2 SQIVND (reference sequence). This CDR3 region has 16 residues.

CDR3 DNA sequence: TGCGCCAGCAGCCAGGCCCCCACAGGGGGCGGGGGAGAGACCCAGTACTTC. Encoded protein: CASSQAPTGGGGETQYF. The chain uses TRBV4-1 and TRBJ2-5; 9 bases match TRBD1. Per germline, CDR1 MGHRA and CDR2 YSYEKL. The CDR3 is 17 residues long. Trimming took 3 bases from V and 4 from J; bases not matched to a gene: 12.

This clone appeared once. V usage is TRBV28 and J usage is TRBJ1-2; D might be TRBD1 (6 bases). The CDR3 extends over 13 amino acids. Germline CDR1 and CDR2: MDHEN and SYDVKM. Trimming removed 3 bases at V and 7 bases at J, with 12 bases between. The chain's CDR3 is CASSFARGSGYTF. In nucleotides, the CDR3 is TGTGCCAGCAGTTTCGCCAGGGGATCTGGCTACACCTTC.

The V and J genes are TRBV5-4 and TRBJ2-3, with 8 bases identical to TRBD2. CDR3 length equals 15 residues. The junction had 8 bases not matched to a gene; V was cut back by 4 bases and J by 4 bases. Germline V CDR1 and CDR2: SGHNT, YYREEE (reference sequence). The CDR3: CASSTSGWRPDTQYF. The CDR3 nucleotides read TGTGCCAGCAGCACTAGCGGCTGGAGGCCAGATACGCAGTATTTT.

The J gene is TRBJ1-5, the V gene TRBV28; D not resolved. This CDR3 contains 13 residues. Germline lookup yields CDR1 MDHEN and CDR2 SYDVKM. V was pared by 3 bases and J by 4 bases, with 7 bases between. For the CDR3, the DNA is TGTGCCAGCAGTTTTAACGGGAATCAGCCCCAGCATTTT. Its translation is CASSFNGNQPQHF.

This CDR3 reads CASSSALGTDWVNGYTF. The CDR3 bases are TGTGCCAGCAGTTCCGCCCTGGGGACAGATTGGGTAAATGGCTACACCTTC. The J gene is TRBJ1-2, the V gene TRBV28, with 7 bases identical to TRBD1. V shed 4 bases and J 6 bases; nucleotides not matched to a gene: 17. CDR3 length: 17 amino acids. CDR1 is MDHEN, CDR2 SYDVKM, per germline.

This chain connects TRBV5-8 to TRBJ2-7, with TRBD1 as a possible D gene (6 bases). Trimming shortened V by 2 bases and J by 2 bases, and 20 bases separated the two germline ends. Germline V gene data show CDR1 as SGHTS and CDR2 as YDEGEE. CDR3 length equals 17 residues. The CDR3: CASSFEAGDARPYEQYF. The CDR3 DNA is TGTGCCAGCAGCTTCGAGGCAGGGGACGCCAGACCCTACGAGCAGTACTTC.